This TCR beta chain came from a study of graft-versus-host responses after intestinal transplantation. The overall study: Anti-thymocyte globulin induction, then tacrolimus and steroids for approximately 3 years, went to all recipients.

A remark on this clone: Its target is not known. Within the sample, other DNA sequences also encode this same CDR3.

TCRdb keeps only in-frame clones here, not all; method: immunoSEQ multiplex PCR. The table shows approximately 90,000 clones, with roughly 80% occurring only once. Germline values: CDR1 SGHVS, CDR2 FNYEAQ. Trimming cost V 2 bases and J 0 bases, with 7 bases left between them. This CDR3 spans 14 amino acids. The rearrangement joins TRBV7-6 to TRBJ1-1, with D perhaps TRBD1 (6 bases). This receptor was identified in a human donor who received an intestinal transplant. Sequenced material: unstimulated CD4+ T cells sorted from spleen or lymph node cells, taken before intestinal transplant. The CDR3 DNA reads as TGTGCCAGCAGCTTACAGGGGTTGAACACTGAAGCTTTCTTT. Its translation: CASSLQGLNTEAFF.